The 10 T cell receptor beta chains listed next were all sequenced from one sample in a study of a mutant IDH1 vaccine in newly diagnosed glioma (dated by TCRdb to the early 2020s). The method was the immunoSEQ multiplex PCR assay. Held by TCRdb, this immuneACCESS table contains in-frame sequences only and omits some clones. Under half of the omission traces to an unresolved V gene where checked; the cause of the rest is unknown. Here the sample has fewer than 55,000 clones; approximately 64% occur a single time. The ten top clones hold about 5% of the sample. According to the study, the label for this sample's time point signals: week 47, end of study. Each vaccine dose, consisting of 300 ug of a 20-mer mutant IDH1 peptide in Montanide, was administered subcutaneously with topical imiquimod. The antigens for these receptors are not known. Sequencing used peripheral blood mononuclear cells (PBMCs), obtained from a glioma patient whose treatment included an IDH1 peptide vaccine. These receptors all come from a man aged 40-49 years with glioma. Some clones in this sample may be carry-over from other donors' samples.

This chain connects TRBV7-9 to TRBJ2-2; TRBD1 matches 11 bases. This CDR3 is 17 amino acids long. V dropped 5 bases and J dropped 4; count of bases not matched to a gene: 9. From germline, CDR1 is SEHNR and CDR2 FQNEAQ (reference sequence). The chain's CDR3 is CASSPYHGTGGTGELFF. DNA of the CDR3: TGTGCCAGCAGCCCTTATCATGGGACAGGGGGCACCGGGGAGCTGTTTTTT.

This clone appeared a single time. The V gene is TRBV6-1, the J gene TRBJ1-2, with 9 nucleotides matching TRBD1. Germline V gives CDR1 MNHNS, CDR2 SASEGT. J was trimmed by 4 bases and V by 8 bases; bases with no gene match: 11. The CDR3 length is 15 residues. CDR3 in DNA: TGTGCCAGCGTTCGACAGGGGGTAGATTCCTATGGCTACACCTTC. Protein sequence: CASVRQGVDSYGYTF.

This chain joins TRBV29-1 and TRBJ2-1; D may be TRBD2 (6 bases). The V end lost 0 bases, the J end lost 8 bases, and 8 bases lay between the germline ends. Germline V lookup: CDR1 SQVTM, CDR2 ANQGSEA. The CDR3 is made up of 12 amino acids. The CDR3 loop is CSVEEEGYEQFF. For the CDR3, the DNA is TGCAGCGTTGAAGAGGAGGGGTATGAGCAGTTCTTC.

This clone has only one observation. CDR3 amino acids: CASSLRDRAGSSPLHF. The CDR3 bases are TGTGCCAGCAGCTTGCGGGACAGGGCGGGCTCTTCACCCCTCCACTTT. The chain has TRBV7-3 and TRBJ1-6, with 9 bases aligning to TRBD1. The germline CDR1 and CDR2 sequences are SGHTA and FQGTGA. The CDR3 totals 16 residues. Trimming at V came to 3 bases and at J to 9 bases, leaving 9 bases not matched to a gene.

The chain carries TRBV2 and TRBJ1-6; a weak D match, TRBD1 (6 bases). CDR1 and CDR2 (germline): SNHLY, FYNNEI. V gave up 0 bases and J gave up 11 bases, with 23 bases separating them. The CDR3 consists of 18 residues. CDR3 protein: CASSEAFQLQGGLTPLHF. CDR3 nucleotides: TGTGCCAGCAGTGAAGCGTTTCAATTACAGGGCGGTTTGACACCCCTCCACTTT.

The gene calls are TRBV6-5 and TRBJ2-2; D possibly matches TRBD1 or TRBD2 (5 bases each). CDR3 size: 13 residues. Germline assignment: CDR1 MNHEY and CDR2 SVGAGI. Trimming cost V 8 bases and J 6 bases, with 13 bases left between them. The CDR3 DNA reads TGTGCCAGCCGGGGCCAGCCCTCCGGGGAGCTGTTTTTT. Its translation: CASRGQPSGELFF.

This clone was seen more than once but under ten times. The chain has TRBV2 and TRBJ2-7; 10 bases fit TRBD2. Per the germline V gene, CDR1 is SNHLY and CDR2 is FYNNEI. V dropped 7 bases and J dropped 3; count of bases not matched to a gene: 6. This CDR3 has 14 residues. CDR3: CASKAPSGGYEQYF. The CDR3 nucleotides read TGTGCCAGCAAGGCCCCTAGCGGGGGCTACGAGCAGTACTTC. The full variable domain, completed using reference TRBV2 and TRBJ2-7, is EPEVTQTPSHQVTQMGQEVILRCVPISNHLYFYWYRQILGQKVEFLVSFYNNEISEKSEIFDDQFSVERPDGSNFTLKIRSTKLEDSAMYFCASKAPSGGYEQYFGPGTRLTVT.

There are a few counts of this clone. The V call is TRBV7-9, the J call TRBJ1-4; D not certain. With 1 base removed from V and 7 bases from J, the gap between germline ends came to 7 bases. Germline V gene lookup returns CDR1 SEHNR and CDR2 FQNEAQ (reference sequence). This CDR3 has 13 amino acids. The CDR3, as DNA: TGTGCCAGCAGCTTAGATGTGGGTGAAAAACTGTTTTTT. This codes for CASSLDVGEKLFF.

This clone was picked up one time. The genes are TRBV6-9 and TRBJ2-7, with D perhaps being TRBD1 or TRBD2 (5 bases each). This CDR3 is 16 amino acids long. With 2 bases removed from V and 0 bases from J, the gap between germline ends came to 14 bases. Germline V gene data show CDR1 as MNHGY and CDR2 as SVAAGI. Here the CDR3 DNA reads TGTGCCAGCAGTTATCCCACCCGGGACCGCTCCTACGAGCAGTACTTC. It is translated as CASSYPTRDRSYEQYF.

The chain carries TRBV4-1 and TRBJ1-5; 8 positions agree with TRBD1. J was trimmed by 1 base and V by 3 bases; bases with no gene match: 5. The CDR3 extends over 16 amino acids. Looked up from germline, CDR1 is MGHRA and CDR2 is YSYEKL. The CDR3 spells CASSQIQGESNQPQHF. CDR3 coding DNA: TGCGCCAGCAGCCAGATACAGGGGGAGAGCAATCAGCCCCAGCATTTT.